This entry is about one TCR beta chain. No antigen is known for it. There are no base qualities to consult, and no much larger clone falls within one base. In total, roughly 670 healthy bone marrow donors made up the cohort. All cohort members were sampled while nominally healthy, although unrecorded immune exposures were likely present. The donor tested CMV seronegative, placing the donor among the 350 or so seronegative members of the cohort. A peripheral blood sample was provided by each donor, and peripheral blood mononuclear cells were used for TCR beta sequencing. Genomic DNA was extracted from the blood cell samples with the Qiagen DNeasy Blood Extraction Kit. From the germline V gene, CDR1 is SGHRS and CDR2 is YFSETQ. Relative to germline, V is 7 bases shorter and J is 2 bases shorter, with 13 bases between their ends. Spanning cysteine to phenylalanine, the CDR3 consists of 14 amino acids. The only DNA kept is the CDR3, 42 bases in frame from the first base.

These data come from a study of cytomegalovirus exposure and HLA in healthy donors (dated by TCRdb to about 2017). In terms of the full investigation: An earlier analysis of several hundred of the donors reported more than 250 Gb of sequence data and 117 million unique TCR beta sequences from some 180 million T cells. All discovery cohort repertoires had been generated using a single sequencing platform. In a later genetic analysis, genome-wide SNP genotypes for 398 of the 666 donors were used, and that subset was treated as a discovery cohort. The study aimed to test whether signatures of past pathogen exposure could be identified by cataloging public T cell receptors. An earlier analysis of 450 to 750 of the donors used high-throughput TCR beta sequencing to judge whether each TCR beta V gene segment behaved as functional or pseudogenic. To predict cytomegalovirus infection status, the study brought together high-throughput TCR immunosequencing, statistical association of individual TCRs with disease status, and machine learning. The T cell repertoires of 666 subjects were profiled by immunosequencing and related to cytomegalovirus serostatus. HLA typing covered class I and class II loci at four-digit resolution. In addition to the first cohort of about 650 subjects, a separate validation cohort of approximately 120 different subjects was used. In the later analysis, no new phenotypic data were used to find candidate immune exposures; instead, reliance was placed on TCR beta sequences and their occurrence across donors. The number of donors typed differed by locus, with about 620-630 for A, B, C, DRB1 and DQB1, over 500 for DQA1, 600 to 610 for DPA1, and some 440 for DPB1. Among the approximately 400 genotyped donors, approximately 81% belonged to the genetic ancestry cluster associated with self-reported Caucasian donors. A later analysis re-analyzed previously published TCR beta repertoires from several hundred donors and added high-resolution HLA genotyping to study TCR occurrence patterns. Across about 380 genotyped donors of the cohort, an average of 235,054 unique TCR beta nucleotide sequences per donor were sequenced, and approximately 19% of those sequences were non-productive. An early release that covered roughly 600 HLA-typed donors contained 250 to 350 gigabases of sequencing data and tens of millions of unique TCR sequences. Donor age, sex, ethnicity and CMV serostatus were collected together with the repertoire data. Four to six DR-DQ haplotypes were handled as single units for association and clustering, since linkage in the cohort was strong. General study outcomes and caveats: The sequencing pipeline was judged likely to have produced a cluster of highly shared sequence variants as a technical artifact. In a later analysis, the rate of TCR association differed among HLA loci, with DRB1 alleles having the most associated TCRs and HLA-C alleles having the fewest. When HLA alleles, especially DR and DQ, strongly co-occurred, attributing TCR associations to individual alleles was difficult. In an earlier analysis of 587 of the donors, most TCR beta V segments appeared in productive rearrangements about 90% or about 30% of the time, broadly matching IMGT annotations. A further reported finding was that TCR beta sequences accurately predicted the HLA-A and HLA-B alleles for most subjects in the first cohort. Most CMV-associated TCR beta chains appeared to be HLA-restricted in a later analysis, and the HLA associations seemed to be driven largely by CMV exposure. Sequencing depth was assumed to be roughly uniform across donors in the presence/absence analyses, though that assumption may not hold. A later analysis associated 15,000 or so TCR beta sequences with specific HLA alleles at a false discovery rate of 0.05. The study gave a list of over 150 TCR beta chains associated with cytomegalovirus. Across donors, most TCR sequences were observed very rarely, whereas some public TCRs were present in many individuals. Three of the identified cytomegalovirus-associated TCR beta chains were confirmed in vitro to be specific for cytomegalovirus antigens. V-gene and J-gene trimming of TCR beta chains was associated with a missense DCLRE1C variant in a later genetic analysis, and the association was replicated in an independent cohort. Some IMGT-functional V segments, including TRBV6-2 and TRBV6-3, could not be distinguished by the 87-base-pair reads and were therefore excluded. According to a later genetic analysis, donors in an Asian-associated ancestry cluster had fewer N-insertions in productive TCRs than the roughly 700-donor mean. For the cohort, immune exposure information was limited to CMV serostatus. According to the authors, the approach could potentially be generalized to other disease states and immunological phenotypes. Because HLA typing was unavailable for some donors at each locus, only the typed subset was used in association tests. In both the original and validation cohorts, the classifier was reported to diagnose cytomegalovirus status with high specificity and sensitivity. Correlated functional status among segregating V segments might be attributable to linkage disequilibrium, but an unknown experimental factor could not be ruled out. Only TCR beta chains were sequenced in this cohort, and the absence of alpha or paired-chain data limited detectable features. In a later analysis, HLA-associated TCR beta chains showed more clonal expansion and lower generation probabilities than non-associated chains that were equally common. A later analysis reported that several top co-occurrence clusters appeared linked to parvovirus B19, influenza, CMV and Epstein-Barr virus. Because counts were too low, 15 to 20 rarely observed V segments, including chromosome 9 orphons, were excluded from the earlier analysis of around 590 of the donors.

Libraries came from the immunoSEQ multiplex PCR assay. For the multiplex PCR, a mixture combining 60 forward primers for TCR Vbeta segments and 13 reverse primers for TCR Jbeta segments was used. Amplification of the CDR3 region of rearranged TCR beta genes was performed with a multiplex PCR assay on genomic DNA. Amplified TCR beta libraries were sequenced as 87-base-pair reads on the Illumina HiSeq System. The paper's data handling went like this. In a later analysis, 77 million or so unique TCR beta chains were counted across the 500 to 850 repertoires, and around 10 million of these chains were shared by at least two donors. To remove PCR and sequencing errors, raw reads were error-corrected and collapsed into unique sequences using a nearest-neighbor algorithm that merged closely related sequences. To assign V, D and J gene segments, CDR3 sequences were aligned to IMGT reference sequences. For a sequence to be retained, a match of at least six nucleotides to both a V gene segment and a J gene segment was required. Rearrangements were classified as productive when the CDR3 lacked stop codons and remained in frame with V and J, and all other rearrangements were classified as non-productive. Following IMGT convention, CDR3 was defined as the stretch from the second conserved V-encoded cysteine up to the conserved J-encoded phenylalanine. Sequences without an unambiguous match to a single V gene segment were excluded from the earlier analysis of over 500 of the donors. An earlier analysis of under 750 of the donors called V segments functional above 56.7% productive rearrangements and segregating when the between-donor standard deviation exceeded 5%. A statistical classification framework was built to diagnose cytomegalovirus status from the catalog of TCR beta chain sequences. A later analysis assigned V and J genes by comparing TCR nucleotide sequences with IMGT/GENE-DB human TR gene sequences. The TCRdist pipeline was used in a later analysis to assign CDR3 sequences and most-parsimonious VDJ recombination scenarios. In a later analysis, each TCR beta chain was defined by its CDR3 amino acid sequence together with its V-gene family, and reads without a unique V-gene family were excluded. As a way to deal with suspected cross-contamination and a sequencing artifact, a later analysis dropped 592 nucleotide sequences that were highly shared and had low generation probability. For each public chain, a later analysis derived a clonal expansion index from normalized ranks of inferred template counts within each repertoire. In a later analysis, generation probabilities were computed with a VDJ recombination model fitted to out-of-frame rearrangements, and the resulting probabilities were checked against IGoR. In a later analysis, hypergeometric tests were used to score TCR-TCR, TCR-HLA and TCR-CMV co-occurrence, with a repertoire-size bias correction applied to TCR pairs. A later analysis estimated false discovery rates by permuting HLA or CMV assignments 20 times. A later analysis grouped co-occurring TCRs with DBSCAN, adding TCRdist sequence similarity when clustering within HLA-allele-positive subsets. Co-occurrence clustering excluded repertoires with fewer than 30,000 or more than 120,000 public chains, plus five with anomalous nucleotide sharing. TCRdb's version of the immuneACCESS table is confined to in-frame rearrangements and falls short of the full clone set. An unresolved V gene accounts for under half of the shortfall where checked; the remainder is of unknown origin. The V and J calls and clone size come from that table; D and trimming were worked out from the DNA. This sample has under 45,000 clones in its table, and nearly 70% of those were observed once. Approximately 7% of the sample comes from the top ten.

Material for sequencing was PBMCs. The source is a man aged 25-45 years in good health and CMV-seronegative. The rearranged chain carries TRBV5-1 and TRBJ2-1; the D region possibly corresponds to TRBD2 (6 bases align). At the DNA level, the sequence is TGCGCCAGCCGGTTAGCGGAGACCTACAATGAGCAGTTCTTC. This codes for CASRLAETYNEQFF.